One and the same sample provided the 15 T cell receptor beta chains below, sequenced in a study of shared clonotypes between healthy human individuals. The method was immunoSEQ multiplex PCR; TCRdb's version includes in-frame clones alone and lacks a portion of them. Of fewer than 2.5 million clones in the sample, roughly 93% were seen once. Sequencing input: naive CD4+ T cells from PBMCs. As to subset: CD45RA+ positively selected. These receptors were obtained from a man aged 18-30 years in good health. Some clones in this sample may be carry-over from other donors' samples.

V and J are TRBV19 and TRBJ2-7; 8 bases agree with TRBD2. V lost 5 bases and J lost 7; bases outside the gene matches: 4. CDR3 size: 12 residues. Germline V gene sequence: CDR1 LNHDA, CDR2 SQIVND (reference sequence). CDR3 nucleotide sequence: TGTGCCAGTAGTCGGGGGGGCGGGGAGCAGTACTTC. Its translation is CASSRGGGEQYF.

This clone has a single count. This sample includes further DNA sequences coding for the same CDR3. CDR3 bases: TGTGCCAGCAGCGTCGGTGCAGGAGCCTCCTACGAGCAGTACTTC. It is translated as CASSVGAGASYEQYF. V is TRBV9 and J is TRBJ2-7; D remains ambiguous. CDR3 size: 15 residues. The V gene lost 2 bases and the J gene lost 0 bases, with 12 bases spanning the gap. CDR1 and CDR2 (germline): SGDLS, YYNGEE.

CDR3 residues: CASSNRDRDFFREQYF. The CDR3 coding sequence is TGTGCCAGCAGTAATCGCGACAGGGATTTTTTCCGGGAGCAGTACTTC. J is TRBJ2-7 and V is TRBV27; the match to TRBD1 covers 7 bases. Trimming removed 5 bases from V and 7 bases from J; junction bases left unmatched: 17. This CDR3 has 16 amino acids. Germline assignment: CDR1 MNHEY and CDR2 SMNVEV (reference sequence).

The chain is built from TRBV5-1 and TRBJ2-1; D is unclear. The ends were cut back, 0 bases at V and 9 bases at J, with 13 bases in the middle. The germline V gene encodes CDR1 SGHRS and CDR2 YFSETQ. There are 14 residues in the CDR3. The CDR3 nucleotides read TGCGCCAGCAGCTTGGATTCTGTTTATGCTGAGCAGTTCTTC. Amino acids: CASSLDSVYAEQFF. The full variable domain, with the rest looked up from reference TRBV5-1 and TRBJ2-1, is KAGVTQTPRYLIKTRGQQVTLSCSPISGHRSVSWYQQTPGQGLQFLFEYFSETQRNKGNFPGRFSGRQFSNSRSEMNVSTLELGDSALYLCASSLDSVYAEQFFGPGTRLTVL.

The rearrangement links TRBV5-8 to TRBJ1-5, with D possibly being TRBD1 (5 bases). This CDR3 is built from 15 residues. The ends were cut back, 1 base at V and 2 bases at J, with 10 bases in the middle. Germline CDR1 is SGHTS and CDR2 is YDEGEE. The CDR3 sequence: CASSLFSRGNQPQHF. CDR3 sequence (DNA): TGTGCCAGCAGCTTGTTCTCCAGGGGCAATCAGCCCCAGCATTTT.

The CDR3 here is CASSAGFGAMNTEAFF. DNA of the CDR3: TGTGCCAGCAGCGCCGGGTTTGGTGCTATGAACACTGAAGCTTTCTTT. The V gene is TRBV9, the J gene TRBJ1-1; D uncertain. V lost 3 bases, J lost 0 bases, and 15 bases lay in between. Germline V gene data show CDR1 as SGDLS and CDR2 as YYNGEE. This CDR3 contains 16 residues.

This clone was detected once. This chain joins TRBV2 and TRBJ2-3, with D perhaps being TRBD1 or TRBD2 (5 bases each). Germline V CDR1 and CDR2: SNHLY, FYNNEI. This CDR3 spans 14 amino acids. V lost 6 bases and J 1 base, leaving 11 bases between the germline ends. The CDR3 DNA sequence: TGTGCCAGCAGCCGGGACGGACGCACAGATACGCAGTATTTT. Protein: CASSRDGRTDTQYF. Using reference TRBV2 and TRBJ2-3 for the parts outside the CDR3, the full variable domain is EPEVTQTPSHQVTQMGQEVILRCVPISNHLYFYWYRQILGQKVEFLVSFYNNEISEKSEIFDDQFSVERPDGSNFTLKIRSTKLEDSAMYFCASSRDGRTDTQYFGPGTRLTVL.

CDR3 DNA sequence: TGTGCCAGCAGCCCCTCGAACTCCTACAATGAGCAGTTCTTC. Protein: CASSPSNSYNEQFF. The chain couples TRBV7-3 to TRBJ2-1; D gene unclear. Germline V gene sequence: CDR1 SGHTA, CDR2 FQGTGA. The CDR3 loop spans 14 amino acids. V lost 5 bases and J lost 0, with 8 bases in between.

The J gene is TRBJ2-1, the V gene TRBV29-1; no reliable D call. The V and J ends lost 4 bases and 6 bases respectively, with 25 bases between them. The CDR3 spans 17 residues. Germline loops: CDR1 SQVTM, CDR2 ANQGSEA. The DNA of the CDR3 is TGCAGCGTTGCCCGACTGGGGTCAGGTCAATGGGGCAATGAGCAGTTCTTC. The encoded protein is CSVARLGSGQWGNEQFF.

CDR3 protein: CASSPGLAGGKEQYF. The CDR3 coding sequence is TGTGCCAGCAGTCCCGGACTAGCGGGAGGAAAGGAGCAGTACTTC. The chain employs TRBV6-5 and TRBJ2-5; 14 nucleotides agree with TRBD2. The J segment lost 11 bases and the V segment lost 5 bases, leaving 10 bases of the junction unmatched. The CDR3 covers 15 residues. Germline CDR1 and CDR2: MNHEY and SVGAGI.

The chain recombines TRBV27 with TRBJ2-3, with 8 bases fitting TRBD2. J lost 3 bases, V lost 4 bases, and 12 bases had no gene match. The CDR3 runs to 17 residues. Germline CDR1 and CDR2: MNHEY and SMNVEV (reference sequence). CDR3 loop: CASSSLGSGRRTDTQYF. DNA of the CDR3: TGTGCCAGCAGTTCCCTGGGGAGCGGGAGAAGGACAGATACGCAGTATTTT.

DNA of the CDR3: TGTGCCAGCAGGCCTCAGGGGCTCGCTGAAAAACTGTTTTTT. Encoded protein: CASRPQGLAEKLFF. The chain joins TRBV27 to TRBJ1-4, with a tentative D call TRBD1 (6 bases). Trimming cost V 6 bases and J 7 bases, with 15 bases left between them. CDR3 length: 14 residues. Germline CDR1 is MNHEY and CDR2 is SMNVEV (reference sequence).

In the case of this clone: Other DNA sequences within the sample encode an identical CDR3. This rearrangement joins TRBV28 to TRBJ2-7; TRBD2 might be the D (5 bases). The CDR3 sequence is 11 residues long. V gave up 6 bases and J gave up 2 bases, with 5 bases separating them. CDR1 and CDR2 (germline): MDHEN, SYDVKM. The CDR3 is CASRTTYEQYF. CDR3 sequence (DNA): TGTGCCAGCAGGACTACCTACGAGCAGTACTTC.

The chain combines TRBV5-1 with TRBJ2-1; 7 nucleotides match TRBD2. V lost 6 bases and J lost 4; bases outside the gene matches: 10. The CDR3 has 15 residues. The germline V gene encodes CDR1 SGHRS and CDR2 YFSETQ. The CDR3 sequence is CASTQGGPVYNEQFF. CDR3 DNA sequence: TGCGCCAGCACCCAGGGAGGGCCGGTTTACAATGAGCAGTTCTTC. The full variable domain, in which reference TRBV5-1 and TRBJ2-1 provide the parts outside the CDR3, is KAGVTQTPRYLIKTRGQQVTLSCSPISGHRSVSWYQQTPGQGLQFLFEYFSETQRNKGNFPGRFSGRQFSNSRSEMNVSTLELGDSALYLCASTQGGPVYNEQFFGPGTRLTVL.

In this sample, this clone turned up a few times. This rearrangement joins TRBV28 to TRBJ1-4; 7 bases map to TRBD1. V lost 9 bases to trimming and J lost 11 bases; unmatched junction nucleotides: 15. This CDR3 spans 14 amino acids. CDR1 MDHEN and CDR2 SYDVKM come from the germline V gene. The CDR3 DNA follows: TGTGCCAGTCGAAGGGGGCAGGCATCGGAGAAACTGTTTTTT. This gives the protein CASRRGQASEKLFF.